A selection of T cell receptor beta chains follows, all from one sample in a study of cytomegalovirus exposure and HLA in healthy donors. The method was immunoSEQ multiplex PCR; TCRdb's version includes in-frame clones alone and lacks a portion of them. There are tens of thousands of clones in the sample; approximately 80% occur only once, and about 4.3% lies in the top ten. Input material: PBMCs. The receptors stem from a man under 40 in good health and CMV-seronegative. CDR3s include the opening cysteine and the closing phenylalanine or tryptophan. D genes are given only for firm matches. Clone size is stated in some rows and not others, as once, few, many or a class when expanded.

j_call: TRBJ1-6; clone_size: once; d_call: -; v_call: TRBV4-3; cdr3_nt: TGCGCCAGCAGTTGGAGAATCGATAATTCACCCCTCCACTTT; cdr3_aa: CASSWRIDNSPLHF
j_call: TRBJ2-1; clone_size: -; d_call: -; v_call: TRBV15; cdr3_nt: TGTGCCACCAGCAGTACCTACAATGAGCAGTTCTTC; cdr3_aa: CATSSTYNEQFF
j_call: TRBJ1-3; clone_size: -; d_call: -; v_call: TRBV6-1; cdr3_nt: TGTGCCAGCAGTGAAGCGACAGGCACCGGAAACACCATATATTTT; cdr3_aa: CASSEATGTGNTIYF
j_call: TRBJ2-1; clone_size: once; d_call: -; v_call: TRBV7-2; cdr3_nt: TGTGCCAGCAGACTTCCAGGGGTTGAGCAGTTCTTC; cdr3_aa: CASRLPGVEQFF
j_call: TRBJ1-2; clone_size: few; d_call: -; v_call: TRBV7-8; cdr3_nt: TGTGCCAGCAGCTTAGGTCCCGGGTGGGTTTCGGATGGCTACACCTTC; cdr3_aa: CASSLGPGWVSDGYTF
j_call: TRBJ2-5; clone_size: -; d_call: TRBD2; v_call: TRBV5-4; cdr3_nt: TGTGCCAGCAGCCTCGGACTAGCGGGAGTTGAAGAGACCCAGTACTTC; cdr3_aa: CASSLGLAGVEETQYF
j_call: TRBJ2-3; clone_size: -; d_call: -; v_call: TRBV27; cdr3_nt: TGTGCCAGCAGTTTAGGGGCCACAGATACGCAGTATTTT; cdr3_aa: CASSLGATDTQYF
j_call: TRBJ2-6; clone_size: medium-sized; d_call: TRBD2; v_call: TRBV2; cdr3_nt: TGTGCCAGCACCAAAGCGGGGGACCCCTCTGGGGCCAACGTCCTGACTTTC; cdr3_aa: CASTKAGDPSGANVLTF
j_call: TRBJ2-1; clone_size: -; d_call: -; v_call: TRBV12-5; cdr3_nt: TGTGCTAGTGGCACTAGGCCCAGCTCCTACAATGAGCAGTTCTTC; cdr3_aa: CASGTRPSSYNEQFF
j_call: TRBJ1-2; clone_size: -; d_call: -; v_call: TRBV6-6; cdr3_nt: TGTGCCAGCAGTCAGGACGGGGTAGGCTACACCTTC; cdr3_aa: CASSQDGVGYTF
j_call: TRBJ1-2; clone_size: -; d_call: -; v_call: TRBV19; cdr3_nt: TGTGCCAGTCCCATCCTGGGAGACTCTAACTATGGCTACACCTTC; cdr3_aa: CASPILGDSNYGYTF
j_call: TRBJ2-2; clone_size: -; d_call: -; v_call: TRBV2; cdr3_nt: TGTGCCAGCAGCCAAGACACCAACACCGGGGAGCTGTTTTTT; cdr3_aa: CASSQDTNTGELFF
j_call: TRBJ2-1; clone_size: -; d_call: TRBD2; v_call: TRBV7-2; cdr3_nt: TGTGCCAGCAGCTTCACCGGGACTAGCGGGTACAATGAGCAGTTCTTC; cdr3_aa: CASSFTGTSGYNEQFF
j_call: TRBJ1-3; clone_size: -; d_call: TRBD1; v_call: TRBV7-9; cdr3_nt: TGTGCCAGCAGCTTACCCGAGGACAGGTATTCTGGAAACACCATATATTTT; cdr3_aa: CASSLPEDRYSGNTIYF
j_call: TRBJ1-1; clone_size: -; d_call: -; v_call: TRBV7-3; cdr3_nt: TGTGCCAGCAGCCCAACAAGGAACACTGAAGCTTTCTTT; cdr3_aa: CASSPTRNTEAFF
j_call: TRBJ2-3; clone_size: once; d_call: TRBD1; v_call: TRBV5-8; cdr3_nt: TGTGCCAGCAGCTACCACCCCCAGGGGGTTGGCGCAGATACGCAGTATTTT; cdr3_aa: CASSYHPQGVGADTQYF
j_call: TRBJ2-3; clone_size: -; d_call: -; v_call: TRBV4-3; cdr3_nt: TGCGCCAGCAGCCAAGTTTACGGGGGACCCACAGATACGCAGTATTTT; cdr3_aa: CASSQVYGGPTDTQYF
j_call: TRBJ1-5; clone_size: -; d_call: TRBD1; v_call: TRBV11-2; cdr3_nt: TGTGCCAGCAGCGGAGGCAGGGGGCAGGAGCCCCAGCATTTT; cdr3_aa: CASSGGRGQEPQHF
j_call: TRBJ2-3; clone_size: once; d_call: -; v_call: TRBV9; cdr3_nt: TGTGCCAGCAGCGTAGACGGGGCAGATACGCAGTATTTT; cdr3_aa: CASSVDGADTQYF
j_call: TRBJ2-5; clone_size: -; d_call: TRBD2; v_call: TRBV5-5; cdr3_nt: TGTGCCAGCAGCTGGTTTGGGGGGGGTGAGACCCAGTACTTC; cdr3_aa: CASSWFGGGETQYF
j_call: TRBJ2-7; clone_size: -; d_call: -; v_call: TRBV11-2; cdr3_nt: TGTGCCAGCAGCTTAGCACTGGACAACTCCTACGAGCAGTACTTC; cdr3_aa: CASSLALDNSYEQYF